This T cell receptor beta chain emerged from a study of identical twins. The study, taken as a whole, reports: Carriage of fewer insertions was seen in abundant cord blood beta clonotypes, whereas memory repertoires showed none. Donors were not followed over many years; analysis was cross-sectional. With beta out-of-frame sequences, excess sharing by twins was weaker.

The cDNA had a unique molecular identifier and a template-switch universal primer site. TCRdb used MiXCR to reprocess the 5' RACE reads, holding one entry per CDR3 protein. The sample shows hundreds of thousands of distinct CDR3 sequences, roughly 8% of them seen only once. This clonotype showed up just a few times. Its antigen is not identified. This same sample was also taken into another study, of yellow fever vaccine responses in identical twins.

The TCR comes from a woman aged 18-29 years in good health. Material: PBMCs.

CDR3 sequence (DNA): TGTGCCAGCAGCTCGACCGACTCGTTCACCGGGGAGCTGTTTTTT. Protein product: CASSSTDSFTGELFF. This chain connects TRBV7-2 to TRBJ2-2, with D unclear. V lost 4 bases and J 4 bases, leaving 13 bases between the germline ends. CDR1 and CDR2 (germline): SGHTA, FQGNSA. This CDR3 region has 15 residues.